These 27 T cell receptor beta chains were all obtained from the same sample, sequenced in a study of CD8 T cells in ankylosing spondylitis. In TCRdb, the 5' RACE reads were re-called with MiXCR into one record per CDR3 protein. The sample consists of 130,000 to 150,000 distinct CDR3 sequences, 7% to 10% of them appearing once. Sequences were obtained from synovial fluid, either unsorted or a sorted T cell fraction (not recorded which). These receptors were taken from a male donor with ankylosing spondylitis.

This clonotype was counted many times. The rearrangement uses TRBV20-1 and TRBJ2-1, with TRBD2 identical over 12 bases. Germline V gene sequence: CDR1 DFQATT, CDR2 SNEGSKA (reference sequence). The CDR3 consists of 13 residues. V lost 6 bases and J lost 8; bases outside the gene matches: 5. CDR3 protein: CSATSGGRDEQFF. In nucleotides, the CDR3 is TGCAGTGCAACTAGCGGGGGGAGGGATGAGCAGTTCTTC.

This clonotype showed up many times. The V call is TRBV11-2, the J call TRBJ1-5, with 9 bases fitting TRBD1. Germline CDR1 SGHAT, CDR2 FQNNGV. The CDR3 extends over 14 amino acids. J was trimmed by 7 bases and V by 5 bases; bases with no gene match: 6. The CDR3 here is CASSPGQGTQPQHF. Here the CDR3 DNA reads TGTGCCAGCAGCCCTGGACAGGGGACCCAGCCCCAGCATTTT.

This clonotype was detected many times. This rearrangement joins TRBV5-4 to TRBJ2-3; TRBD2 matches at 8 bases. The CDR3 has 14 amino acids. V gave up 2 bases and J gave up 1 base; unmatched junction bases: 0. The V gene's germline CDR1 is SGHNT and CDR2 YYREEE (reference sequence). Written as DNA, the CDR3 is TGTGCCAGCAGCTTCGGGGGGGGCACAGATACGCAGTATTTT. Its protein product is CASSFGGGTDTQYF.

V usage is TRBV28 and J usage is TRBJ2-1, with no clear D. The CDR3 is 15 residues long. Deletions cut 5 bases from V and 4 bases from J, with 15 bases between. Germline V gene sequence: CDR1 MDHEN, CDR2 SYDVKM. The DNA of the CDR3 is TGTGCCAGCAGTCGTAGAAGCAGGCCGTACAATGAGCAGTTCTTC. Its translation: CASSRRSRPYNEQFF.

This rearrangement joins TRBV27 to TRBJ2-5; D gene uncertain. The V gene's germline CDR1 is MNHEY and CDR2 SMNVEV (reference sequence). The CDR3 is made up of 13 amino acids. Trimming shortened V by 4 bases and J by 1 base, and 7 bases separated the two germline ends. CDR3 sequence: CASSSYLQETQYF. The CDR3 DNA follows: TGTGCCAGCAGTTCTTACCTCCAAGAGACCCAGTACTTC.

The sample holds many counts of this clonotype. This chain links TRBV7-9 with TRBJ2-5; D gene ambiguous. V was shortened by 4 bases and J by 7 bases, with 10 bases between the two germline ends. The CDR3 contains 12 residues. Germline V CDR1 and CDR2: SEHNR, FQNEAQ (reference sequence). The CDR3 here is CASSSPVGTQYF. DNA of the CDR3: TGTGCCAGCAGCTCCCCGGTGGGGACCCAGTACTTC.

This clonotype has just a few counts. The chain is built from TRBV5-1 and TRBJ2-1, with 8 positions matching TRBD1. This CDR3 is 15 amino acids long. The trim removed 0 bases at V and 4 bases at J, leaving 3 bases unmatched. The germline CDR1 and CDR2 sequences are SGHRS and YFSETQ. CDR3 nucleotide sequence: TGCGCCAGCAGCTTGGAGCAGGGGGCTTACAATGAGCAGTTCTTC. It yields the protein CASSLEQGAYNEQFF.

The genes are TRBV24-1 and TRBJ2-5, with no clear D. Germline V lookup: CDR1 KGHDR, CDR2 SFDVKD. CDR3 size: 13 residues. V lost 4 bases, J lost 5 bases, and 10 bases lay in between. CDR3 coding DNA: TGTGCCACCAGTGAAAACATAGGGGAGACCCAGTACTTC. Its translation is CATSENIGETQYF.

This clonotype was seen a handful of times. This rearrangement joins TRBV7-2 to TRBJ1-2; D gene uncertain. The CDR3 runs to 13 residues. V gave up 0 bases and J gave up 8 bases, with 10 bases separating them. Looked up from germline, CDR1 is SGHTA and CDR2 is FQGNSA. This CDR3 reads CASSLAQRGGYTF. The CDR3, as DNA: TGTGCCAGCAGCTTAGCCCAACGAGGAGGCTACACCTTC.

A few counts support this clonotype. The rearrangement links TRBV5-1 to TRBJ1-1; perhaps TRBD1 as D (5 bases). The germline V and J ends were trimmed by 0 bases and 5 bases, with 11 bases remaining between them. Germline V gene data show CDR1 as SGHRS and CDR2 as YFSETQ. The CDR3 is 14 residues long. The CDR3 spells CASSLGGWGTEAFF. CDR3 nucleotides: TGCGCCAGCAGCTTGGGGGGATGGGGGACTGAAGCTTTCTTT.

At least ten counts were recorded for this clonotype. The chain combines TRBV29-1 with TRBJ2-7, with unresolved D. Looked up from germline, CDR1 is SQVTM and CDR2 is ANQGSEA. The V end was cut by 4 bases, the J end by 4 bases, with 8 bases between. This CDR3 has 11 residues. The CDR3 sequence is CSVADGYEQYF. CDR3 coding DNA: TGCAGCGTTGCTGATGGGTACGAGCAGTACTTC.

In its sample, this clonotype was seen a few times. The chain joins TRBV5-1 to TRBJ2-5, with D possibly being TRBD1 or TRBD2 (5 bases each). This CDR3 has 15 residues. Germline CDR1 reads SGHRS; CDR2 reads YFSETQ. V was clipped by 3 bases and J by 1 base, with 13 bases between them. CDR3 residues: CASSSSRDGQETQYF. For the CDR3, the DNA is TGCGCCAGCAGCTCATCACGGGACGGCCAAGAGACCCAGTACTTC.

The chain joins TRBV20-1 to TRBJ1-1; possible D gene TRBD1, 6 bases. Trimming removed 1 base at V and 1 base at J, with 7 bases between. This CDR3 has 13 amino acids. The germline V gene has CDR1 DFQATT and CDR2 SNEGSKA (reference sequence). The CDR3 DNA reads as TGCAGTGCTAGAGTGGACAGGAACACTGAAGCTTTCTTT. Encoded protein: CSARVDRNTEAFF.

For this clonotype: Just one base apart from a much larger clone, this may be a read error. The rearrangement links TRBV20-1 to TRBJ2-5; D not resolved. The ends were cut back, 8 bases at V and 5 bases at J, with 12 bases in the middle. Germline V CDR1 and CDR2: DFQATT, SNEGSKA (reference sequence). CDR3 length equals 11 residues. Here the CDR3 DNA reads TGCAGTACCATTCCCTTGGAGACCCAGTACTTC. This sequence encodes CSTIPLETQYF.

This clonotype was recorded many times. The chain joins TRBV7-8 to TRBJ1-5; no clear D. V dropped 3 bases and J dropped 6 bases, with 6 bases sitting between them. Germline lookup yields CDR1 SGHVS and CDR2 FQNEAQ. The CDR3 totals 12 residues. CDR3 sequence reads: CASSFEGQPQHF. In nucleotides, the CDR3 is TGTGCCAGCAGCTTCGAAGGTCAGCCCCAGCATTTT.

This clonotype has ten or more counts. This rearrangement joins TRBV20-1 to TRBJ2-1; D unclear. CDR1 is DFQATT and CDR2 is SNEGSKA in the germline V gene (reference sequence). The CDR3 spans 12 residues. V was cut by 4 bases and J by 5 bases, with 9 bases left in between. In DNA form, the CDR3 reads TGCAGTGCTATCAAAGTCAACAATGAGCAGTTCTTC. This translates into CSAIKVNNEQFF.

This clonotype was recorded a few times. The V gene is TRBV5-5, the J gene TRBJ1-6; D possibly corresponds to TRBD1 (5 bases). The germline gives CDR1 SGHKS, CDR2 YYEKEE (reference sequence). Trimming removed 2 bases at V and 8 bases at J, with 8 bases between. CDR3 length: 13 residues. CDR3 bases: TGTGCCAGCAGCTTAGACAGCGATTCACCCCTCCACTTT. It codes for CASSLDSDSPLHF.

The CDR3 is CASSLEGIANYGYTF. The CDR3 nucleotides are TGCGCCAGCAGCTTGGAAGGGATAGCTAACTATGGCTACACCTTC. J is TRBJ1-2 and V is TRBV5-1, with D hard to call. V gave up 0 bases and J gave up 0 bases, with 9 bases separating them. The CDR3 sequence is 15 residues long. The germline V gene encodes CDR1 SGHRS and CDR2 YFSETQ. The full variable domain, in which reference TRBV5-1 and TRBJ1-2 provide the parts outside the CDR3, is KAGVTQTPRYLIKTRGQQVTLSCSPISGHRSVSWYQQTPGQGLQFLFEYFSETQRNKGNFPGRFSGRQFSNSRSEMNVSTLELGDSALYLCASSLEGIANYGYTFGSGTRLTVV.

This sequence joins TRBV6-1 and TRBJ2-4; weak D call: TRBD1 (6 bases). The CDR3 contains 17 residues. The germline CDR1 and CDR2 sequences are MNHNS and SASEGT. The V end lost 2 bases, the J end lost 2 bases, and 16 bases lay between the germline ends. CDR3 DNA: TGTGCCAGCAGTGAACTTACCAGCAGGGGATCCAAAAACATTCAGTACTTC. Translated: CASSELTSRGSKNIQYF.

This clonotype was observed a few times. In DNA form, the CDR3 reads TGCGCCAGCAGCTGGGAGGGGAACACTGAAGCTTTCTTT. The encoded protein is CASSWEGNTEAFF. The genes are TRBV5-1 and TRBJ1-1, with no clear D. The V gene's germline CDR1 is SGHRS and CDR2 YFSETQ. V lost 3 bases, J lost 1 base, and 7 bases lay in between. This CDR3 is built from 13 residues.

This clonotype has at least ten counts. V gene TRBV5-1 combines with J gene TRBJ1-6, with 7 bases lining up with TRBD1. The CDR3 length is 17 residues. Germline CDR1 is SGHRS and CDR2 is YFSETQ. V shed 0 bases and J 10 bases; nucleotides not matched to a gene: 13. This CDR3 is CASSLDLQGSAGSPLHF. In DNA form, the CDR3 reads TGCGCCAGCAGCTTGGACTTACAGGGGAGCGCTGGCTCACCCCTCCACTTT.

The rearrangement links TRBV24-1 to TRBJ1-5, with TRBD1 identical over 7 bases. This CDR3 spans 14 amino acids. Germline-derived CDR1 and CDR2 are KGHDR and SFDVKD. J lost 3 bases, V lost 6 bases, and 4 bases had no gene match. The CDR3 region is CATSRTGINQPQHF. In DNA form, the CDR3 reads TGTGCCACCAGTAGGACAGGAATCAATCAGCCCCAGCATTTT.

This clonotype occurred many times. The chain links TRBV5-1 to TRBJ1-2; 8 bases are shared with TRBD1. V dropped 4 bases and J dropped 7; count of bases not matched to a gene: 9. This CDR3 has 14 residues. Germline V gene lookup returns CDR1 SGHRS and CDR2 YFSETQ. The CDR3, as DNA: TGCGCCAGCAGCCTGGGACAGGAGTGGGGTGGCTACACCTTC. Amino acids: CASSLGQEWGGYTF.

This clonotype was picked up a small number of times. The chain is built from TRBV5-1 and TRBJ2-2; unclear D gene. The CDR3 has 16 amino acids. V was trimmed by 3 bases and J by 1 base, leaving 13 bases between them. Germline V gives CDR1 SGHRS, CDR2 YFSETQ. The CDR3 DNA sequence: TGCGCCAGCAGCTCATTGATAAAGGGGAACACCGGGGAGCTGTTTTTT. This codes for CASSSLIKGNTGELFF.

This rearrangement joins TRBV20-1 to TRBJ2-7; D is undetermined. Germline CDR1 DFQATT, CDR2 SNEGSKA (reference sequence). The CDR3 loop spans 14 amino acids. Trimming removed 6 bases at V and 7 bases at J, with 22 bases between. DNA of the CDR3: TGCAGTGCAATTCTCGGCCCCATTGGTGGAGAGCAGTACTTC. This sequence encodes CSAILGPIGGEQYF.

This clonotype appeared many times. The CDR3 DNA reads as TGCAGTGCTATGCCGGGACAGGGTGGAGATGAGCAGTTCTTC. It codes for CSAMPGQGGDEQFF. V gene TRBV20-1 combines with J gene TRBJ2-1; 9 positions agree with TRBD1. Looked up from germline, CDR1 is DFQATT and CDR2 is SNEGSKA (reference sequence). V trimming: 4 bases; J trimming: 8 bases; junction bases outside the gene matches: 9. The CDR3 length is 14 residues.

The chain recombines TRBV24-1 with TRBJ1-5; TRBD1 matches 9 bases. This CDR3 has 17 residues. V lost 4 bases to trimming and J lost 1 base; unmatched junction nucleotides: 7. CDR1 and CDR2 from the germline V gene are KGHDR and SFDVKD. The CDR3 loop is CATSEHRQGGSNQPQHF. CDR3 coding DNA: TGTGCCACCAGTGAACATAGACAGGGGGGCAGCAATCAGCCCCAGCATTTT.